The text below deals with one T cell receptor beta chain. Patients who underwent sequencing had shown CD8+CD57+ cell expansion by flow cytometry. Genomic DNA constituted the template upon which TCR beta VDJ and CDR3 profiling was performed. Using its own MiXCR run on the reads, TCRdb lists one record per CDR3 protein. The sample has 170,000 or so distinct CDR3 sequences, roughly three fifths seen once; the top ten hold about two fifths. Trimming removed 5 bases from V and 4 bases from J; junction bases left unmatched: 10. This CDR3 contains 16 residues. In germline, CDR1 is SGHRS, CDR2 YFSETQ. This sample is drawn from a study of CD8+CD57+ T cells in acquired aplastic anemia. Study context: Sorted CD4+ plus CD8+ cells gave DNA averaging approximately 3.2 ug.

The rearrangement joins TRBV5-1 to TRBJ2-7; the match to TRBD1 covers 12 bases. The receptor was isolated from a human donor with aplastic anemia. The sequenced sample consisted of sorted CD4+, CD8+, or CD8+CD57+ T cells (not recorded which) from PBMCs. CDR3 bases: TGCGCCAGCAGTTCGGGACAGGGGGCATTTTCTTACGAGCAGTACTTC. Its protein is CASSSGQGAFSYEQYF.